The text below deals with one T cell receptor beta chain. Its antigen is still unknown. This specimen comes from a study of monozygotic twins with inflammatory bowel disease. This CDR3 contains 12 residues. The germline V gene has CDR1 LNHDA and CDR2 SQIVND (reference sequence). General study findings and limits: IBD patients showed reduced TCRbeta diversity (inverse Simpson) versus healthy co-twins. Especially with disease activity, IBD patients had fewer clonotypes in common with others than healthy twins did.

There were eight separate reactions per sample in which cDNA was made. TCRdb reprocessed the 5' RACE reads; each CDR3 protein has one entry and no DNA is given. This table holds 110,000 to 150,000 distinct CDR3 sequences. Someone took an approximately 2.4 ml blood sample from each of the donors. The sequencing input was blood. The origin of this receptor is a human donor with ulcerative colitis or Crohn's disease, or a healthy co-twin of an affected twin (not recorded which). V gene TRBV19 combines with J gene TRBJ1-1. The CDR3 here is CASSGFYTEAFF. The complete variable domain, with remaining parts taken from reference TRBV19 and TRBJ1-1, reads DGGITQSPKYLFRKEGQNVTLSCEQNLNHDAMYWYRQDPGQGLRLIYYSQIVNDFQKGDIAEGYSVSREKKESFPLTVTSAQKNPTAFYLCASSGFYTEAFFGQGTRLTVV.